The rows below give T cell receptor beta chains drawn from one sample of a study of shared clonotypes between healthy human individuals. Generated by immunoSEQ multiplex PCR, the TCRdb table keeps only in-frame clones and is missing some. The sample lists roughly 2.4 million clones, approximately 94% seen once, with roughly 0.13% in the top ten. Input material: naive CD4+ T cells sorted from blood. The receptors stem from a man aged 18 to 29 in good health. The CDR3 runs from the conserved cysteine through the conserved F or W. Fields, in order: J gene, CDR3 length, V gene, clone size, D gene, CDR3 DNA, CDR3 protein. D genes are given only for firm matches. Some rows mark clone size as missing; the rest say once, few, many or name a class of expanded clone.

>TRBJ2-3|13|TRBV5-6|NA|NA
TGTGCCAGCAGCTTGACAGGAGGAGATACGCAGTATTTT
CASSLTGGDTQYF
>TRBJ2-1|16|TRBV19|NA|TRBD1
TGTGCCAGTAGTATAAGGACAGGGAGCTCCTACAATGAGCAGTTCTTC
CASSIRTGSSYNEQFF
>TRBJ2-7|15|TRBV5-1|NA|TRBD1
TGCGCCAGCAGCTTAGGGGGCCTGAGCTCCTACGAGCAGTACTTC
CASSLGGLSSYEQYF
>TRBJ2-2|17|TRBV7-2|NA|NA
TGTGCCAGCAGCTTAGTGTACGGGTGGTTCAGCACCGGGGAGCTGTTTTTT
CASSLVYGWFSTGELFF
>TRBJ2-7|14|TRBV2|NA|NA
TGTGCCAGCAAAATCTCCTGGAGCTCCTACGAGCAGTACTTC
CASKISWSSYEQYF
>TRBJ2-5|12|TRBV7-6|NA|NA
TGTGCCAGCAGCTTAGCGTTAGAGACCCAGTACTTC
CASSLALETQYF
>TRBJ1-2|15|TRBV7-2|NA|NA
TGTGCCAGCAGCCTACGTCCGGTACAGGGAGGTGGCTACACCTTC
CASSLRPVQGGGYTF
>TRBJ2-1|18|TRBV9|NA|TRBD2
TGTGCCAGCAGCGTAGCTACGTCTAGCGGGGGGCCCTACAATGAGCAGTTCTTC
CASSVATSSGGPYNEQFF
>TRBJ2-5|18|TRBV2|NA|TRBD2
TGTGCCAGCAGTGGTCTAACGATAGCGGGGGGGACGCAAGAGACCCAGTACTTC
CASSGLTIAGGTQETQYF
>TRBJ1-1|15|TRBV11-2|once|NA
TGTGCCAGCAGCTTAGCCGGGGGGACGGGCACTGAAGCTTTCTTT
CASSLAGGTGTEAFF
>TRBJ2-7|17|TRBV9|NA|NA
TGTGCCAGCAGCCCCCGAGGACGCGCGGCTGGGGGCTACGAGCAGTACTTC
CASSPRGRAAGGYEQYF
>TRBJ2-5|15|TRBV27|NA|NA
TGTGCCAGCAGTTTATCCCCCGCTGTGGGAGAGACCCAGTACTTC
CASSLSPAVGETQYF
>TRBJ1-2|16|TRBV6-1|NA|NA
TGTGCCAGCAGTGAAGACAGCAGGGGAGGAAACTATGGCTACACCTTC
CASSEDSRGGNYGYTF
>TRBJ1-2|12|TRBV30|NA|NA
TGTGCCTGGAGCGGGGGGCCTTTTGGCTACACCTTC
CAWSGGPFGYTF
>TRBJ2-1|15|TRBV9|NA|TRBD2
TGTGCCAGCAGCGTATCTAGCGGGTCCTACAATGAGCAGTTCTTC
CASSVSSGSYNEQFF
>TRBJ2-7|15|TRBV6-5|NA|TRBD2
TGTGCCAGCAGCCGGGGGACTAGCGGGAGTAACGAGCAGTACTTC
CASSRGTSGSNEQYF
>TRBJ2-3|14|TRBV5-4|NA|NA
TGTGCCAGCAGCCTGGACCCAGGGGCAGATACGCAGTATTTT
CASSLDPGADTQYF
>TRBJ2-1|16|TRBV5-1|NA|TRBD1
TGCGCCAGCAGCCGAGGGGCGCAGGGGGCAGGGGATGAGCAGTTCTTC
CASSRGAQGAGDEQFF
>TRBJ2-3|17|TRBV7-9|NA|TRBD2
TGTGCCAGCAGCTCCTATTCCCGACTAGCGGGAGTGGATACGCAGTATTTT
CASSSYSRLAGVDTQYF
>TRBJ1-1|15|TRBV28|NA|NA
TGTGCCAGCAGTTTAGGTTTCAGGGCGAACACTGAAGCTTTCTTT
CASSLGFRANTEAFF
>TRBJ2-2|16|TRBV19|NA|NA
TGTGCCAGTAGTATCAGCCGGCAGTTGAACACCGGGGAGCTGTTTTTT
CASSISRQLNTGELFF
>TRBJ2-1|15|TRBV18|NA|TRBD2
TGTGCCAGCTCAACCACTAGCGCCCGCTACAATGAGCAGTTCTTC
CASSTTSARYNEQFF
>TRBJ2-1|14|TRBV2|NA|NA
TGTGCCAGCAGTGAGGAGGGAGTCTACAATGAGCAGTTCTTC
CASSEEGVYNEQFF
>TRBJ2-3|14|TRBV2|NA|NA
TGTGCCAGCGGAAAAGGACAGACCACAGATACGCAGTATTTT
CASGKGQTTDTQYF
>TRBJ1-1|14|TRBV6-6|NA|NA
TGTGCCAGCAGTTACGCCGCGGGGAACACTGAAGCTTTCTTT
CASSYAAGNTEAFF
>TRBJ2-7|14|TRBV18|NA|NA
TGTGCCAGCAGAGAAGGTCTAAGTTCCTACGAGCAGTACTTC
CASREGLSSYEQYF
>TRBJ2-1|14|TRBV18|NA|NA
TGTGCCAGCTCACCAGGTCCCCTTTACAATGAGCAGTTCTTC
CASSPGPLYNEQFF
>TRBJ1-4|15|TRBV28|NA|NA
TGTGCCAGCAGTCCCTGGACAGACCGGGATGAAAAACTGTTTTTT
CASSPWTDRDEKLFF
>TRBJ2-1|15|TRBV7-2|NA|NA
TGTGCCAGCAGCCCGGACGTAGGCTCCTACAATGAGCAGTTCTTC
CASSPDVGSYNEQFF
>TRBJ2-1|15|TRBV5-4|NA|NA
TGTGCCAGCAGCTTGGCCTTAGGGGTAGCCAATGAGCAGTTCTTC
CASSLALGVANEQFF
>TRBJ2-2|16|TRBV11-2|NA|NA
TGTGCCAGCAGCTTCCCCCTCGGGCAGAGGACCGGGGAGCTGTTTTTT
CASSFPLGQRTGELFF
>TRBJ1-2|16|TRBV5-4|NA|NA
TGTGCCAGCAGCCCTCAACGTCCGGGGCTCGACTATGGCTACACCTTC
CASSPQRPGLDYGYTF
>TRBJ2-1|16|TRBV7-2|NA|TRBD2
TGTGCCAGCAGCTTTAGCGGGAGCTTCGCTGGCAATGAGCAGTTCTTC
CASSFSGSFAGNEQFF
>TRBJ2-7|12|TRBV15|NA|NA
TGTGCCACCAGCACGGGACGTCCGGAGCAGTACTTC
CATSTGRPEQYF
>TRBJ2-2|13|TRBV7-2|few|TRBD1
TGTGCCAGCAGCTCACAGGGGGCCGGGGAGCTGTTTTTT
CASSSQGAGELFF
>TRBJ2-7|15|TRBV5-4|NA|TRBD2
TGTGCCAGCAGCGAATCTAGCGGGAGGAAGTACGAGCAGTACTTC
CASSESSGRKYEQYF
>TRBJ2-7|15|TRBV5-6|NA|NA
TGTGCCAGCAGCTTGAGAGGGGGGAGTCGGTACGAGCAGTACTTC
CASSLRGGSRYEQYF
>TRBJ2-7|12|TRBV28|NA|NA
TGTGCCAGCGTGGGAGGACTCTACGAGCAGTACTTC
CASVGGLYEQYF
>TRBJ2-1|13|TRBV11-2|NA|NA
TGTGCCAGCAGCTTAAGTTTCATCGATGAGCAGTTCTTC
CASSLSFIDEQFF
>TRBJ1-3|13|TRBV6-1|NA|TRBD1
TGTGCCAACAGACAGGGAGCTGGAAACACCATATATTTT
CANRQGAGNTIYF
>TRBJ2-7|14|TRBV18|NA|NA
TGTGCCAGCTCACCACCGACGAAAGCCTACGAGCAGTACTTC
CASSPPTKAYEQYF
>TRBJ2-7|13|TRBV30|NA|NA
TGTGCCTGGAGTCGGGGACTTGATCTCGAGCAGTACTTC
CAWSRGLDLEQYF
>TRBJ2-6|18|TRBV10-2|NA|TRBD1
TGCGCCAGCAGTGACCTTCCAGGACAGGGCTCTGGGGCCAACGTCCTGACTTTC
CASSDLPGQGSGANVLTF
>TRBJ2-7|14|TRBV7-9|NA|NA
TGTGCCAGCAGCCTGGGGGTAGGGAATCCCGAGCAGTACTTC
CASSLGVGNPEQYF
>TRBJ2-2|13|TRBV19|NA|NA
TGTGCCACACGAAGACAGACTACCGGGGAGCTGTTTTTT
CATRRQTTGELFF
>TRBJ1-6|13|TRBV10-3|NA|TRBD1
TGTGCCATCAGGGGGACAGGGAATTCACCCCTCCACTTT
CAIRGTGNSPLHF
>TRBJ1-2|13|TRBV29-1|NA|TRBD1
TGCAGCGTTGAAGGGACGACAGGGGAAGGCTACACCTTC
CSVEGTTGEGYTF
>TRBJ2-2|14|TRBV9|NA|TRBD2
TGTGCCAGCAGCGTAGTGAGTAGCGGGGAGGAGCTGTTTTTT
CASSVVSSGEELFF
>TRBJ1-3|15|TRBV2|NA|TRBD1
TGTGCCAGCAGTGAGAGTACAGGGGGTGGAAACACCATATATTTT
CASSESTGGGNTIYF
>TRBJ1-2|16|TRBV6-5|NA|NA
TGTGCCAGCAGTTATCGTCCGCCAGGGAAAGGCTATGGCTACACCTTC
CASSYRPPGKGYGYTF
>TRBJ2-2|13|TRBV7-2|NA|NA
TGTGCCAGCAGCTTCGGGTGGACCGGGGAGCTGTTTTTT
CASSFGWTGELFF
>TRBJ2-3|14|TRBV30|once|TRBD1
TGTGCCTGGACCGGGACAGGGGTCACAGATACGCAGTATTTT
CAWTGTGVTDTQYF
>TRBJ1-5|16|TRBV5-1|NA|NA
TGCGCCAGCAGCTTGGCCCCGGGGGGGGGCAATCAGCCCCAGCATTTT
CASSLAPGGGNQPQHF